The rows below give T cell receptor beta chains drawn from one sample of a study of blood T cells in healthy people across ages. TCRdb independently ran MiXCR on the 5' RACE reads; one entry per CDR3 protein. Of 650,000 to 800,000 distinct CDR3 sequences listed, under 45% are singletons. Sample: blood. Source of these receptors: a man in his sixties in good health. Both conserved end residues are part of each CDR3. The order of the fields is CDR3 protein, CDR3 DNA, J gene, CDR3 length, clone size, D gene, V gene. D genes are given only for firm matches. Not every row has a clone size; where given, it reads once, few, many or a size class.

cdr3_aa: CSPRSDSEEKLFF
cdr3_nt: TGCAGTCCTAGGTCGGACAGCGAAGAAAAACTGTTTTTT
j_call: TRBJ1-4
cdr3_length: 13
clone_size: NA
d_call: NA
v_call: TRBV20-1

cdr3_aa: CASSPSSGRGEETQYF
cdr3_nt: TGCGCCAGCAGCCCCTCCTCGGGGCGCGGGGAAGAGACCCAGTACTTC
j_call: TRBJ2-5
cdr3_length: 16
clone_size: NA
d_call: NA
v_call: TRBV4-3

cdr3_aa: CASSQQTFRDTQYF
cdr3_nt: TGCGCCAGCAGCCAGCAGACCTTTAGGGATACGCAGTATTTT
j_call: TRBJ2-3
cdr3_length: 14
clone_size: few
d_call: NA
v_call: TRBV4-3

cdr3_aa: CASSATSGGGDTQYF
cdr3_nt: TGTGCCAGCAGTGCTACTAGCGGGGGGGGAGATACGCAGTATTTT
j_call: TRBJ2-3
cdr3_length: 15
clone_size: NA
d_call: TRBD2
v_call: TRBV7-9

cdr3_aa: CSARGQDEKLFF
cdr3_nt: TGCAGTGCGAGGGGCCAGGATGAAAAACTGTTTTTT
j_call: TRBJ1-4
cdr3_length: 12
clone_size: NA
d_call: NA
v_call: TRBV20-1

cdr3_aa: CASSLQGHEAFF
cdr3_nt: TGTGCCAGCAGCTTGCAGGGGCATGAAGCTTTCTTT
j_call: TRBJ1-1
cdr3_length: 12
clone_size: few
d_call: NA
v_call: TRBV5-6

cdr3_aa: CSVDTTDTQYF
cdr3_nt: TGCAGCGTTGATACGACGGATACGCAGTATTTT
j_call: TRBJ2-3
cdr3_length: 11
clone_size: many
d_call: NA
v_call: TRBV29-1

cdr3_aa: CASSYQPTGATDTQYF
cdr3_nt: TGTGCCAGCAGCTACCAACCTACAGGGGCCACCGATACGCAGTATTTT
j_call: TRBJ2-3
cdr3_length: 16
clone_size: NA
d_call: TRBD1
v_call: TRBV27

cdr3_aa: CASRRTAVYGYTF
cdr3_nt: TGTGCCAGCAGAAGGACAGCAGTATATGGCTACACCTTC
j_call: TRBJ1-2
cdr3_length: 13
clone_size: few
d_call: NA
v_call: TRBV21-1

cdr3_aa: CASSPGGVPNTGELFF
cdr3_nt: TGTGCCAGCAGTCCCGGAGGGGTTCCGAACACCGGGGAGCTGTTTTTT
j_call: TRBJ2-2
cdr3_length: 16
clone_size: NA
d_call: NA
v_call: TRBV12-3/TRBV12-4

cdr3_aa: CSARSGGGYNEQFF
cdr3_nt: TGCAGTGCTAGATCGGGGGGGGGATACAATGAGCAGTTCTTC
j_call: TRBJ2-1
cdr3_length: 14
clone_size: NA
d_call: TRBD2
v_call: TRBV20-1

cdr3_aa: CASSSRLAGGQDTQYF
cdr3_nt: TGTGCCAGCAGCTCCCGACTAGCGGGGGGGCAAGATACGCAGTATTTT
j_call: TRBJ2-3
cdr3_length: 16
clone_size: NA
d_call: NA
v_call: TRBV21-1

cdr3_aa: CASTRGIREQYF
cdr3_nt: TGTGCCAGCACGCGAGGGATCCGCGAGCAGTACTTC
j_call: TRBJ2-7
cdr3_length: 12
clone_size: few
d_call: NA
v_call: TRBV5-8

cdr3_aa: CASSFRGTDGYTEAFF
cdr3_nt: TGTGCCAGCAGCTTTCGAGGGACAGATGGATATACTGAAGCTTTCTTT
j_call: TRBJ1-1
cdr3_length: 16
clone_size: NA
d_call: TRBD1
v_call: TRBV5-6

cdr3_aa: CASSLADIGVEQFF
cdr3_nt: TGCGCCAGCAGCTTGGCCGACATCGGAGTTGAGCAGTTCTTC
j_call: TRBJ2-1
cdr3_length: 14
clone_size: NA
d_call: NA
v_call: TRBV5-1

cdr3_aa: CASSYSGRISGANVLTF
cdr3_nt: TGTGCCAGCAGTTACTCGGGGCGGATCTCTGGGGCCAACGTCCTGACTTTC
j_call: TRBJ2-6
cdr3_length: 17
clone_size: few
d_call: NA
v_call: TRBV6-2/TRBV6-3

cdr3_aa: CASSLAGGNPDTQYF
cdr3_nt: TGCGCCAGCAGCTTGGCCGGGGGGAACCCAGATACGCAGTATTTT
j_call: TRBJ2-3
cdr3_length: 15
clone_size: NA
d_call: TRBD2
v_call: TRBV5-1

cdr3_aa: CAWGGTRSTEAFF
cdr3_nt: TGTGCCTGGGGCGGTACGCGGAGCACTGAAGCTTTCTTT
j_call: TRBJ1-1
cdr3_length: 13
clone_size: NA
d_call: NA
v_call: TRBV30

cdr3_aa: CSVVLASMNTEAFF
cdr3_nt: TGCAGCGTTGTTCTTGCATCCATGAACACTGAAGCTTTCTTT
j_call: TRBJ1-1
cdr3_length: 14
clone_size: few
d_call: NA
v_call: TRBV29-1

cdr3_aa: CASSSRGLSSYNEQFF
cdr3_nt: TGTGCCAGCAGTTCCCGGGGGCTGAGTTCCTACAATGAGCAGTTCTTC
j_call: TRBJ2-1
cdr3_length: 16
clone_size: few
d_call: NA
v_call: TRBV6-2/TRBV6-3

cdr3_aa: CSATPGTASYEQYF
cdr3_nt: TGCAGTGCAACACCGGGGACGGCGTCCTACGAGCAGTACTTC
j_call: TRBJ2-7
cdr3_length: 14
clone_size: NA
d_call: NA
v_call: TRBV20-1

cdr3_aa: CAWSAPGISYNEQFF
cdr3_nt: TGTGCCTGGAGTGCCCCAGGGATATCCTACAATGAGCAGTTCTTC
j_call: TRBJ2-1
cdr3_length: 15
clone_size: once
d_call: NA
v_call: TRBV30

cdr3_aa: CASSFKANYGYTF
cdr3_nt: TGTGCCAGCAGTTTCAAGGCTAACTATGGCTACACCTTC
j_call: TRBJ1-2
cdr3_length: 13
clone_size: NA
d_call: NA
v_call: TRBV12-3/TRBV12-4

cdr3_aa: CASSPTGHTYEQYF
cdr3_nt: TGTGCCAGCAGCCCGACGGGACATACCTACGAGCAGTACTTC
j_call: TRBJ2-7
cdr3_length: 14
clone_size: NA
d_call: NA
v_call: TRBV14

cdr3_aa: CASSEARGVPDTQYF
cdr3_nt: TGCGCCAGCAGTGAAGCTAGGGGTGTCCCAGATACGCAGTATTTT
j_call: TRBJ2-3
cdr3_length: 15
clone_size: NA
d_call: NA
v_call: TRBV10-2

cdr3_aa: CASSLRTGGKDTQYF
cdr3_nt: TGTGCCAGCAGTTTGAGGACAGGGGGCAAAGATACGCAGTATTTT
j_call: TRBJ2-3
cdr3_length: 15
clone_size: once
d_call: TRBD1
v_call: TRBV12-3/TRBV12-4

cdr3_aa: CASSLVGKGDTQYF
cdr3_nt: TGCGCCAGCAGCTTGGTCGGCAAAGGAGATACGCAGTATTTT
j_call: TRBJ2-3
cdr3_length: 14
clone_size: many
d_call: NA
v_call: TRBV5-1

cdr3_aa: CAISGGWGATNEKLFF
cdr3_nt: TGTGCCATCAGTGGCGGATGGGGCGCAACTAATGAAAAACTGTTTTTT
j_call: TRBJ1-4
cdr3_length: 16
clone_size: NA
d_call: NA
v_call: TRBV10-3

cdr3_aa: CASSPGENSPLHF
cdr3_nt: TGTGCCAGCTCACCCGGGGAGAATTCACCCCTCCACTTT
j_call: TRBJ1-6
cdr3_length: 13
clone_size: NA
d_call: NA
v_call: TRBV18

cdr3_aa: CASSSLRTGEGETQYF
cdr3_nt: TGTGCCAGCAGTTCTCTACGGACAGGGGAGGGAGAGACCCAGTACTTC
j_call: TRBJ2-5
cdr3_length: 16
clone_size: NA
d_call: TRBD1
v_call: TRBV2

cdr3_aa: CASSLAGEAWETQYF
cdr3_nt: TGCGCCAGCAGCTTAGCGGGGGAAGCATGGGAGACCCAGTACTTC
j_call: TRBJ2-5
cdr3_length: 15
clone_size: NA
d_call: TRBD2
v_call: TRBV5-1

cdr3_aa: CASSLEGWDTEAFF
cdr3_nt: TGTGCCAGCAGCTTAGAAGGGTGGGACACTGAAGCTTTCTTT
j_call: TRBJ1-1
cdr3_length: 14
clone_size: NA
d_call: NA
v_call: TRBV7-2

cdr3_aa: CASSLAGTGGEGYTF
cdr3_nt: TGCGCCAGCAGCTTGGCCGGGACAGGGGGCGAGGGCTACACCTTC
j_call: TRBJ1-2
cdr3_length: 15
clone_size: few
d_call: TRBD1
v_call: TRBV5-1

cdr3_aa: CASSYMGAQQYF
cdr3_nt: TGTGCCAGCAGTTACATGGGGGCCCAGCAGTACTTC
j_call: TRBJ2-7
cdr3_length: 12
clone_size: NA
d_call: NA
v_call: TRBV6-2/TRBV6-3

cdr3_aa: CASSLEDRVDTEAFF
cdr3_nt: TGTGCCAGCAGCTTGGAGGACAGGGTGGACACTGAAGCTTTCTTT
j_call: TRBJ1-1
cdr3_length: 15
clone_size: NA
d_call: TRBD1
v_call: TRBV5-6

cdr3_aa: CASSLGATGREGEQYF
cdr3_nt: TGCGCCAGCAGCTTGGGGGCCACAGGGAGGGAGGGCGAGCAGTACTTC
j_call: TRBJ2-7
cdr3_length: 16
clone_size: NA
d_call: NA
v_call: TRBV5-1

cdr3_aa: CASSGRDSSYNEQFF
cdr3_nt: TGTGCCAGCAGCGGCAGGGACAGCTCCTACAATGAGCAGTTCTTC
j_call: TRBJ2-1
cdr3_length: 15
clone_size: NA
d_call: TRBD1
v_call: TRBV9

cdr3_aa: CSAPNRGGLYEQYF
cdr3_nt: TGCAGTGCCCCAAACCGGGGGGGACTCTACGAGCAGTACTTC
j_call: TRBJ2-7
cdr3_length: 14
clone_size: NA
d_call: TRBD2
v_call: TRBV20-1

cdr3_aa: CASSLHTLAGKGETQYF
cdr3_nt: TGCGCCAGCAGCTTACACACACTAGCGGGGAAGGGGGAGACCCAGTACTTC
j_call: TRBJ2-5
cdr3_length: 17
clone_size: NA
d_call: TRBD2
v_call: TRBV5-1

cdr3_aa: CASNGLTLLDTQYF
cdr3_nt: TGTGCCAGCAACGGCCTCACACTTTTAGATACGCAGTATTTT
j_call: TRBJ2-3
cdr3_length: 14
clone_size: NA
d_call: NA
v_call: TRBV7-2

cdr3_aa: CATSSQSTVYNEQFF
cdr3_nt: TGTGCCACCAGCAGTCAATCAACGGTCTACAATGAGCAGTTCTTC
j_call: TRBJ2-1
cdr3_length: 15
clone_size: NA
d_call: NA
v_call: TRBV15

cdr3_aa: CASTRQGNRNEQFF
cdr3_nt: TGTGCCAGCACCCGACAGGGGAATCGCAATGAGCAGTTCTTC
j_call: TRBJ2-1
cdr3_length: 14
clone_size: NA
d_call: TRBD1
v_call: TRBV5-6

cdr3_aa: CSARGPGQETQYF
cdr3_nt: TGCAGTGCTAGAGGTCCGGGGCAAGAGACCCAGTACTTC
j_call: TRBJ2-5
cdr3_length: 13
clone_size: NA
d_call: NA
v_call: TRBV20-1

cdr3_aa: CASRSPRDNIQYF
cdr3_nt: TGTGCCAGCAGATCCCCGCGGGACAACATTCAGTACTTC
j_call: TRBJ2-4
cdr3_length: 13
clone_size: few
d_call: NA
v_call: TRBV6-2/TRBV6-3

cdr3_aa: CASSPQGLAGASGELFF
cdr3_nt: TGTGCCAGCAGCCCCCAAGGACTAGCGGGGGCCAGCGGGGAGCTGTTTTTT
j_call: TRBJ2-2
cdr3_length: 17
clone_size: NA
d_call: TRBD2
v_call: TRBV7-9

cdr3_aa: CASNPRGTGNTIYF
cdr3_nt: TGTGCCAGCAACCCCAGGGGAACCGGAAACACCATATATTTT
j_call: TRBJ1-3
cdr3_length: 14
clone_size: NA
d_call: NA
v_call: TRBV6-1

cdr3_aa: CAINPGANNNEQYF
cdr3_nt: TGTGCCATCAACCCGGGAGCAAACAACAATGAGCAGTACTTC
j_call: TRBJ2-5
cdr3_length: 14
clone_size: few
d_call: NA
v_call: TRBV10-3

cdr3_aa: CASTSTGSRPQHF
cdr3_nt: TGTGCCAGCACTTCTACCGGGTCTCGGCCCCAGCATTTT
j_call: TRBJ1-5
cdr3_length: 13
clone_size: few
d_call: NA
v_call: TRBV12-3/TRBV12-4

cdr3_aa: CASSLKPVASGRIIDPQYF
cdr3_nt: TGCGCCAGCAGCCTGAAACCGGTGGCTAGCGGGCGGATAATAGATCCGCAGTATTTT
j_call: TRBJ2-3
cdr3_length: 19
clone_size: once
d_call: TRBD2
v_call: TRBV4-1

cdr3_aa: CASSYSGYTDTQYF
cdr3_nt: TGTGCCAGCAGTTACTCTGGGTACACAGATACGCAGTATTTT
j_call: TRBJ2-3
cdr3_length: 14
clone_size: few
d_call: NA
v_call: TRBV6-2/TRBV6-3

cdr3_aa: CASSSPAGGVDTQYF
cdr3_nt: TGTGCCAGCAGTTCCCCAGCGGGGGGGGTAGATACGCAGTATTTT
j_call: TRBJ2-3
cdr3_length: 15
clone_size: NA
d_call: TRBD2
v_call: TRBV28

cdr3_aa: CASSNRVYEQFF
cdr3_nt: TGTGCCAGCAGTAACAGGGTCTATGAGCAGTTCTTC
j_call: TRBJ2-1
cdr3_length: 12
clone_size: many
d_call: NA
v_call: TRBV6-2/TRBV6-3

cdr3_aa: CAISEVASRTYEQYF
cdr3_nt: TGTGCCATCAGTGAGGTGGCTAGCCGCACCTACGAGCAGTACTTC
j_call: TRBJ2-7
cdr3_length: 15
clone_size: few
d_call: NA
v_call: TRBV10-3

cdr3_aa: CASSLASGGSEQFF
cdr3_nt: TGTGCCAGCAGCTTAGCGTCAGGGGGAAGTGAGCAGTTCTTC
j_call: TRBJ2-1
cdr3_length: 14
clone_size: few
d_call: TRBD1
v_call: TRBV11-2

cdr3_aa: CAISESIGYEQYF
cdr3_nt: TGTGCCATCAGTGAGTCGATAGGCTACGAGCAGTACTTC
j_call: TRBJ2-7
cdr3_length: 13
clone_size: many
d_call: NA
v_call: TRBV10-3

cdr3_aa: CVSSLDSYEQYF
cdr3_nt: TGTGTCAGCAGCTTAGACAGCTACGAGCAGTACTTC
j_call: TRBJ2-7
cdr3_length: 12
clone_size: NA
d_call: NA
v_call: TRBV7-2

cdr3_aa: CASSFSRVSSYNEQFF
cdr3_nt: TGTGCCAGCAGTTTTAGTCGGGTCAGCTCCTACAATGAGCAGTTCTTC
j_call: TRBJ2-1
cdr3_length: 16
clone_size: few
d_call: NA
v_call: TRBV12-3/TRBV12-4

cdr3_aa: CASSYRRGSDTQYF
cdr3_nt: TGTGCCAGCAGTTACCGCAGGGGTTCAGATACGCAGTATTTT
j_call: TRBJ2-3
cdr3_length: 14
clone_size: few
d_call: NA
v_call: TRBV6-2/TRBV6-3

cdr3_aa: CASSYSTTYEQYF
cdr3_nt: TGTGCCAGCAGTTATTCTACAACCTACGAGCAGTACTTC
j_call: TRBJ2-7
cdr3_length: 13
clone_size: few
d_call: NA
v_call: TRBV6-5